The 27 T cell receptor beta chains in this list originate from one sample, sequenced in a study of cytomegalovirus exposure and HLA in healthy donors. TCRdb keeps only in-frame clones here, not all; method: immunoSEQ multiplex PCR. The data show 300,000 to 450,000 clones, 70% to 90% seen once. Sequenced input: PBMCs. These receptors all come from a woman between 18 and 30 years old in good health and CMV-seronegative.

The chain recombines TRBV5-1 with TRBJ2-1; TRBD1 agrees at 7 bases. The CDR3 is 17 residues long. V trimming: 0 bases; J trimming: 0 bases; junction bases outside the gene matches: 6. Germline V lookup: CDR1 SGHRS, CDR2 YFSETQ. The CDR3 here is CASSLAPRTGSYNEQFF. CDR3 DNA: TGCGCCAGCAGCTTGGCGCCCAGGACAGGCTCCTACAATGAGCAGTTCTTC. Variable domain in full (rest from reference TRBV5-1 and TRBJ2-1): KAGVTQTPRYLIKTRGQQVTLSCSPISGHRSVSWYQQTPGQGLQFLFEYFSETQRNKGNFPGRFSGRQFSNSRSEMNVSTLELGDSALYLCASSLAPRTGSYNEQFFGPGTRLTVL.

This chain joins TRBV30 and TRBJ2-7; 9 bases agree with TRBD2. CDR3 length equals 15 residues. The V and J ends lost 3 bases and 9 bases, in that order; junction bases with no gene match: 15. Looked up from germline, CDR1 is GTSNPN and CDR2 is SVGIG (reference sequence). CDR3 protein: CAWSERTSVGEGQYF. The CDR3 DNA reads as TGTGCCTGGAGCGAACGGACTAGCGTCGGGGAGGGGCAGTACTTC.

This rearrangement joins TRBV4-1 to TRBJ2-5; 7 nucleotides align to TRBD2. V was pared by 0 bases and J by 2 bases, with 15 bases of the junction left unmatched. The length of the CDR3 is 19 residues. Germline-derived CDR1 and CDR2 are MGHRA and YSYEKL. CDR3 amino acids: CASSQEGMGGRAYQETQYF. DNA of the CDR3: TGCGCCAGCAGCCAAGAAGGAATGGGGGGGAGGGCTTATCAAGAGACCCAGTACTTC.

The V call is TRBV19, the J call TRBJ1-2; a possible D gene is TRBD1 (6 bases). The CDR3 loop spans 14 amino acids. CDR1 is LNHDA, CDR2 SQIVND, per germline (reference sequence). V lost 0 bases, J lost 5 bases, and 10 bases lay in between. The CDR3, as DNA: TGTGCCAGTAGTATAGAAACAGGGTCTTATGGCTACACCTTC. Translated, it gives CASSIETGSYGYTF.

The CDR3 protein is CASSPRTGLSSYNEQFF. The CDR3 DNA sequence: TGTGCCAGCAGCCCTCGGACAGGACTCAGCTCCTACAATGAGCAGTTCTTC. The chain recombines TRBV9 with TRBJ2-1; 7 bases are a match to TRBD1. Losses at the gene ends were 4 bases for V and 0 bases for J; bases not matched to a gene: 10. The CDR3 contains 17 residues. CDR1 is SGDLS and CDR2 is YYNGEE in the germline V gene. The full variable domain, completed using reference TRBV9 and TRBJ2-1, is DSGVTQTPKHLITATGQRVTLRCSPRSGDLSVYWYQQSLDQGLQFLIQYYNGEERAKGNILERFSAQQFPDLHSELNLSSLELGDSALYFCASSPRTGLSSYNEQFFGPGTRLTVL.

CDR3 amino acids: CASSPGQSYNEQFF. The CDR3, as DNA: TGCGCCAGCAGTCCGGGACAGTCCTACAATGAGCAGTTCTTC. V and J are TRBV5-1 and TRBJ2-1; TRBD1 matches 7 bases. V trimming: 5 bases; J trimming: 1 base; junction bases outside the gene matches: 3. This CDR3 has 14 residues. Germline assignment: CDR1 SGHRS and CDR2 YFSETQ.

The V call is TRBV6-5, the J call TRBJ2-4; the match to TRBD1 covers 9 bases. V dropped 2 bases and J dropped 2; count of bases not matched to a gene: 1. The V gene's germline CDR1 is MNHEY and CDR2 SVGAGI. The CDR3 is 15 amino acids. The CDR3: CASSYNRGPKNIQYF. The CDR3 nucleotides read TGTGCCAGCAGTTACAACAGGGGGCCCAAAAACATTCAGTACTTC.

The chain employs TRBV13 and TRBJ2-7; a possible D gene is TRBD1 (5 bases). This CDR3 contains 12 residues. Trimming took off 3 bases at V and 6 bases at J, with 9 bases between the two ends. CDR1 is PRHDT, CDR2 FYEKMQ, per germline (reference sequence). CDR3 loop: CASSFQGSEQYF. CDR3 sequence (DNA): TGTGCCAGCAGCTTCCAGGGAAGCGAGCAGTACTTC.

The V gene is TRBV10-3, the J gene TRBJ2-1, with 10 bases identical to TRBD2. V dropped 10 bases and J dropped 5; count of bases not matched to a gene: 5. From germline, CDR1 is ENHRY and CDR2 SYGVKD. The CDR3 extends over 13 amino acids. The CDR3 loop is CASGTSDHNEQFF. Written as DNA, the CDR3 is TGTGCCAGCGGGACTAGCGACCACAATGAGCAGTTCTTC.

V and J are TRBV27 and TRBJ2-7; possibly TRBD1 for D (6 bases). Germline V gives CDR1 MNHEY, CDR2 SMNVEV (reference sequence). V was pared by 3 bases and J by 4 bases, with 13 bases between. The CDR3 runs to 14 residues. The CDR3 region has the DNA TGTGCCAGCAGTTTCGCGACACAGGGTTACGAGCAGTACTTC. It yields the protein CASSFATQGYEQYF.

This clone appeared a few times. The chain combines TRBV9 with TRBJ2-3; 9 nucleotides align to TRBD2. CDR3 length: 17 amino acids. The V and J ends lost 2 bases and 2 bases, in that order; junction bases with no gene match: 9. Germline CDR1 is SGDLS and CDR2 is YYNGEE. CDR3 loop: CASSVGRAGGVTDTQYF. The CDR3, as DNA: TGTGCCAGCAGCGTCGGTCGGGCGGGAGGGGTCACAGATACGCAGTATTTT.

The J gene is TRBJ1-2, the V gene TRBV30, with D possibly TRBD1 on 5 matching bases. Germline V gene lookup returns CDR1 GTSNPN and CDR2 SVGIG (reference sequence). The length of the CDR3 is 12 residues. V lost 2 bases and J lost 5, with 9 bases in between. Here the CDR3 DNA reads TGTGCCTGGAGTAAGGGGTCATATGGCTACACCTTC. It yields the protein CAWSKGSYGYTF.

This clone was found once. The gene calls are TRBV19 and TRBJ1-5, with 8 nucleotides matching TRBD1. The CDR3 length is 14 residues. The junction had 8 bases not matched to a gene; V was cut back by 9 bases and J by 4 bases. CDR1 LNHDA and CDR2 SQIVND come from the germline V gene (reference sequence). The CDR3 sequence: CASRDRQTNQPQHF. CDR3 nucleotides: TGTGCCAGCAGGGACAGGCAAACGAATCAGCCCCAGCATTTT.

The chain has TRBV28 and TRBJ1-4; D is possibly TRBD1 (6 bases). CDR3 length equals 14 residues. Germline loops: CDR1 MDHEN, CDR2 SYDVKM. V was clipped by 5 bases and J by 8 bases, with 15 bases between them. The CDR3 region is CASSIGGAGEKLFF. CDR3 nucleotides: TGTGCCAGCAGTATTGGGGGGGCGGGAGAAAAACTGTTTTTT.

This clone came up once. The chain uses TRBV9 and TRBJ2-3, with a possible D match to TRBD2 (7 bases). Trimming removed 3 bases from V and 0 bases from J, with 8 bases in between. The CDR3 contains 14 residues. Germline V gives CDR1 SGDLS, CDR2 YYNGEE. This chain's CDR3 is CASSEGGSTDTQYF. The CDR3 nucleotides read TGTGCCAGCAGCGAGGGGGGGAGCACAGATACGCAGTATTTT.

The rearrangement uses TRBV6-4 and TRBJ1-2; D unclear. Germline CDR1 MRHNA, CDR2 SNTAGT. V lost 4 bases and J 3 bases, leaving 9 bases between the germline ends. The CDR3 runs 13 residues. CDR3 protein: CASSVGAHYGYTF. CDR3 coding DNA: TGTGCCAGCAGTGTGGGAGCCCACTATGGCTACACCTTC.

The chain employs TRBV19 and TRBJ1-5; no reliable D call. Trimming removed 4 bases at V and 4 bases at J, with 14 bases between. CDR1 is LNHDA and CDR2 is SQIVND in the germline V gene (reference sequence). The CDR3 is made up of 15 amino acids. The CDR3 bases are TGTGCCAGTAGTACGGACCGCGGACTTAATCAGCCCCAGCATTTT. Amino acid sequence: CASSTDRGLNQPQHF.

The V gene is TRBV9, the J gene TRBJ2-5; TRBD2 matches 7 bases. Germline V gene data show CDR1 as SGDLS and CDR2 as YYNGEE. With V trimmed by 5 bases and J by 0 bases, 13 bases remained unmatched. The CDR3 is made up of 17 amino acids. The DNA of the CDR3 is TGTGCCAGCAGTGTCGGGGTAAGCGGGACGAACCAAGAGACCCAGTACTTC. This gives the protein CASSVGVSGTNQETQYF. Variable domain in full (rest from reference TRBV9 and TRBJ2-5): DSGVTQTPKHLITATGQRVTLRCSPRSGDLSVYWYQQSLDQGLQFLIQYYNGEERAKGNILERFSAQQFPDLHSELNLSSLELGDSALYFCASSVGVSGTNQETQYFGPGTRLLVL.

The chain recombines TRBV29-1 with TRBJ1-2; 7 bases are a match to TRBD1. Germline V gene lookup returns CDR1 SQVTM and CDR2 ANQGSEA. V lost 1 base, J lost 5 bases, and 7 bases stayed unmatched. The CDR3 totals 14 residues. CDR3 nucleotide sequence: TGCAGCGTTGAAGGAGGGGGCAGGGATTATGGCTACACCTTC. Translating it yields CSVEGGGRDYGYTF.

This sequence joins TRBV10-3 and TRBJ2-1; 8 nucleotides align to TRBD1. The J segment lost 6 bases and the V segment lost 2 bases, leaving 6 bases of the junction unmatched. Germline V lookup: CDR1 ENHRY, CDR2 SYGVKD. The CDR3 totals 15 residues. CDR3 protein: CAISESRDRTNEQFF. For the CDR3, the DNA is TGTGCCATCAGTGAGAGCCGGGACAGGACCAATGAGCAGTTCTTC.

The rearrangement joins TRBV2 to TRBJ2-1, with TRBD2 matching over 11 bases. The CDR3 is made up of 15 amino acids. The germline V gene has CDR1 SNHLY and CDR2 FYNNEI. Unmatched junction bases numbered 8, after V lost 7 bases and J lost 6 bases. CDR3 in DNA: TGTGCCAGCAAAATAGCGGGAGGGCCGAGCAATGAGCAGTTCTTC. Protein sequence: CASKIAGGPSNEQFF.

This clone appeared once. This chain connects TRBV4-1 to TRBJ1-1; D not certain. This CDR3 comprises 17 residues. Per germline, CDR1 MGHRA and CDR2 YSYEKL. V was cut by 2 bases and J by 2 bases, with 18 bases left in between. For the CDR3, the DNA is TGCGCCAGCAGCCAACTCAGGCTCGTCTCAGCCAACACTGAAGCTTTCTTT. Its translation: CASSQLRLVSANTEAFF.

This chain links TRBV28 with TRBJ2-7, with 9 bases identical to TRBD1. The ends lost 5 bases at V and 8 bases at J; junction bases unmatched: 10. Germline lookup yields CDR1 MDHEN and CDR2 SYDVKM. This CDR3 region has 14 residues. For the CDR3, the DNA is TGTGCCAGCAGTCGGACAGGGGAGGTTCCCCAGCAGTACTTC. Amino acid sequence: CASSRTGEVPQQYF.

This clone was seen a handful of times. The chain has TRBV4-1 and TRBJ2-7; 11 positions agree with TRBD2. Germline CDR1 and CDR2: MGHRA and YSYEKL. With V trimmed by 4 bases and J by 1 base, 3 bases remained unmatched. CDR3 length: 15 residues. The chain's CDR3 is CASSPLAGASYEQYF. CDR3 DNA sequence: TGCGCCAGCAGCCCACTAGCGGGGGCTTCCTACGAGCAGTACTTC.

The rearrangement uses TRBV5-1 and TRBJ2-1; 8 bases line up with TRBD2. This CDR3 has 15 amino acids. Trimming at V came to 2 bases and at J to 3 bases, leaving 4 bases not matched to a gene. From germline, CDR1 is SGHRS and CDR2 YFSETQ. The CDR3 is CASSFTGGFYNEQFF. The CDR3 DNA follows: TGCGCCAGCAGCTTTACGGGGGGGTTCTACAATGAGCAGTTCTTC.

This chain joins TRBV30 and TRBJ1-5, with D tentatively TRBD1 (5 bases). The CDR3 is 14 residues long. V shed 0 bases and J shed 11 bases, with 17 bases lying between them. The germline V gene encodes CDR1 GTSNPN and CDR2 SVGIG (reference sequence). This CDR3 is CAWSVTEKFGAQHF. Here the CDR3 DNA reads TGTGCCTGGAGTGTGACAGAGAAATTTGGAGCCCAGCATTTT.

The chain is built from TRBV2 and TRBJ2-7; perhaps TRBD1 as D (5 bases). Trimming took 9 bases from V and 4 from J, leaving 13 bases between them. CDR1 is SNHLY, CDR2 FYNNEI, per germline. The CDR3 extends over 12 amino acids. CDR3 sequence: CASSRGWYEQYF. The CDR3 region has the DNA TGTGCCAGTTCTAGGGGTTGGTACGAGCAGTACTTC.